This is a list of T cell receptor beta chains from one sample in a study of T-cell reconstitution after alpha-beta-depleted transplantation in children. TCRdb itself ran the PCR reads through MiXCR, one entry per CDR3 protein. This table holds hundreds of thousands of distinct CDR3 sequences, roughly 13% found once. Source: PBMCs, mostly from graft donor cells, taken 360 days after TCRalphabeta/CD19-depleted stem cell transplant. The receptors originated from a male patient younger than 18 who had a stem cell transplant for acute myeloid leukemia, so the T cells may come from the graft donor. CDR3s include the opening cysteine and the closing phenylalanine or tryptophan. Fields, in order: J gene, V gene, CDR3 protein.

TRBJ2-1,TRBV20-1,CSAHSGNNNEQFF
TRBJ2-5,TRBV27,CASSKGRGGWSGQETQYF
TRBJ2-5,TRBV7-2,CASSFSRGKTQYF
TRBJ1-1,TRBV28,CAGRQVGHTEAFF
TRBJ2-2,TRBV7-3,CASSLMDGGLLAGKTGELFF
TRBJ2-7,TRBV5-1,CASSLLIGTEPIFPYVEQYF
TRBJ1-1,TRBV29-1,CSVVYSTEAFF
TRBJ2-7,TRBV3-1,CASSQDRRGLYSYEQYF
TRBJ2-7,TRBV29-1,CSAGDPPHEQYF
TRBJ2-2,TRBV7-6,CASSRLAGGPPGSGELFF
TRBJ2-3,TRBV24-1,CATSTQGQDSSDTQYF
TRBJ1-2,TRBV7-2,CASSPLGVYGYTF
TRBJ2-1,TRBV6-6,CASSDRGRNEQFF
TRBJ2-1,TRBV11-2,CASCSGQGARNEQFF
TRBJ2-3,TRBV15,CATSRGLAGGSQDTQYF
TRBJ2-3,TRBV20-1,CSAKGLAKFTDTQYF
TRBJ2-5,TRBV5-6,CASSLGHRETQYF
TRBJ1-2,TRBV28,CASSTDRGRPSYTF
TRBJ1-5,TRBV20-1,CSAAWDMLRQPQHF
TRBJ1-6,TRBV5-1,CASSLDPNSPLHF
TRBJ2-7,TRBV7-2,CASSLEGLSSYEQYF
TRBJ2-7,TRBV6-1,CASSGWGVSYEQYF
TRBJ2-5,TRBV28,CASSSGFSGGETQYF
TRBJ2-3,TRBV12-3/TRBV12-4,CASSSRLAGGTADTQYF
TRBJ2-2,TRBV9,CASSVDGFTGELFF
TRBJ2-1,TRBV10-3,CAISESRDSYNEQFF
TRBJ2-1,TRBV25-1,CASVAFDRGSLNEQFF
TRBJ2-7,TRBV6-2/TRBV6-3,CASSKGEQYF
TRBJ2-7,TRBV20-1,CSARDERGTYEQYF
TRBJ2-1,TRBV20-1,CSAHGAADFSYNEQFF
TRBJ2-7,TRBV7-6,CASSLAPLVTYEQYF
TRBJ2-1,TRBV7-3,CASSLKTGLAYEQFF
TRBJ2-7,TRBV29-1,CSVEGSLSYEQYF
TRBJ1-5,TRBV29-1,CSVAGDPNQPQHF
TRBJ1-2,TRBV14,CASSLKITYGYTF
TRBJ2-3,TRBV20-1,CSAREGPGLRNTDTQYF
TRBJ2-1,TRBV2,CASSAWTSGGNEQFF
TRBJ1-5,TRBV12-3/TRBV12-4,CASSFKSIHQPQHF
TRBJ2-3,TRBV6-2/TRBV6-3,CASDRGVQTISDTQYF
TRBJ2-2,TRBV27,CASSLSIVSGELFF
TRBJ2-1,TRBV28,CASSLLGEFNEQFF